The 23 T cell receptor beta chains below were found in one sample sequenced in a study of blood T cell repertoires in COVID-19. Clones were sequenced by immunoSEQ multiplex PCR, and TCRdb holds only the in-frame ones, with some missing. Of approximately 170,000 clones detected, 85% appear once; the ten largest clones hold approximately 8%. Sample: peripheral blood. Every receptor here comes from a woman of 80 years or more with COVID-19, enrolled during active disease.

The chain couples TRBV6-6 to TRBJ1-6, with 8 bases lining up with TRBD1. The CDR3 has 17 amino acids. V shed 5 bases and J 9 bases; nucleotides not matched to a gene: 15. Germline V gene data show CDR1 as MNHNY and CDR2 as SVGAGI (reference sequence). The CDR3 protein is CASSQPRTGLVGSPLHF. The CDR3 DNA sequence: TGTGCCAGCAGTCAACCACGGACAGGGCTTGTAGGTTCACCCCTCCACTTT.

The chain employs TRBV12-5 and TRBJ2-3; a weak D match, TRBD2 (6 bases). The germline V and J ends were trimmed by 3 bases and 3 bases, with 31 bases remaining between them. The V gene's germline CDR1 is LGHNT and CDR2 FRNRAP. This CDR3 has 21 amino acids. The CDR3 is CASGFLPRDFPPRRITDTQYF. The CDR3 DNA reads as TGTGCTAGTGGTTTCCTCCCCCGGGACTTCCCCCCCAGAAGAATAACAGATACGCAGTATTTT.

The rearrangement uses TRBV18 and TRBJ2-5; 7 bases agree with TRBD1. The trim removed 3 bases at V and 5 bases at J, leaving 6 bases unmatched. There are 14 residues in the CDR3. Germline values: CDR1 KGHSH, CDR2 LQKENI. The CDR3 DNA reads as TGTGCCAGCTCACCCAACCAGGGGGTGGAGACCCAGTACTTC. Residues: CASSPNQGVETQYF.

This clone was detected once. The chain combines TRBV28 with TRBJ2-2; 8 bases are a match to TRBD1. From germline, CDR1 is MDHEN and CDR2 SYDVKM. Trimming at V came to 8 bases and at J to 4 bases, leaving 9 bases not matched to a gene. CDR3 size: 15 residues. The CDR3 protein is CASHQGAGATGELFF. For the CDR3, the DNA is TGTGCCAGCCACCAGGGGGCAGGGGCCACCGGGGAGCTGTTTTTT.

The genes are TRBV24-1 and TRBJ2-7, with 9 bases identical to TRBD2. V lost 5 bases and J lost 2; bases outside the gene matches: 9. CDR3 size: 16 residues. CDR1 is KGHDR and CDR2 is SFDVKD in the germline V gene. The chain's CDR3 is CATSGGWREGAYEQYF. The CDR3, as DNA: TGTGCCACCAGTGGGGGATGGCGGGAGGGCGCCTACGAGCAGTACTTC.

The sample holds one count of this clone. The chain combines TRBV11-1 with TRBJ2-7, with 9 bases lining up with TRBD2. CDR1 and CDR2 from the germline V gene are SGHAT and FQDESV (reference sequence). V lost 5 bases, J lost 0 bases, and 5 bases stayed unmatched. This CDR3 has 15 amino acids. CDR3 sequence (DNA): TGTGCCAGCAGCCCGAGACTAGCGGTCTCCTACGAGCAGTACTTC. Translation: CASSPRLAVSYEQYF.

The chain recombines TRBV7-8 with TRBJ1-3, with 8 bases identical to TRBD1. CDR3 length equals 14 residues. Germline loops: CDR1 SGHVS, CDR2 FQNEAQ. Unmatched junction bases numbered 5, after V lost 4 bases and J lost 6 bases. The chain's CDR3 is CASSWTGQANTIYF. CDR3 nucleotides: TGTGCCAGCAGCTGGACAGGGCAGGCAAACACCATATATTTT. Full variable domain (outside the CDR3, taken from reference TRBV7-8 and TRBJ1-3): GAGVSQSPRYKVAKRGQDVALRCDPISGHVSLFWYQQALGQGPEFLTYFQNEAQLDKSGLPSDRFFAERPEGSVSTLKIQRTQQEDSAVYLCASSWTGQANTIYFGEGSWLTVV.

CDR3 DNA sequence: TGTGCCAGCAGGGAAAGCGGGATCAGTTCAGATACGCAGTATTTT. It codes for CASRESGISSDTQYF. The chain links TRBV2 to TRBJ2-3; 7 bases match TRBD2. V was pared by 6 bases and J by 4 bases, with 10 bases of the junction left unmatched. The CDR3 spans 15 residues. In germline, CDR1 is SNHLY, CDR2 FYNNEI.

J is TRBJ2-7 and V is TRBV12-3 or TRBV12-4, with D possibly TRBD1 on 6 matching bases. The V and J ends lost 3 bases and 3 bases respectively, with 9 bases between them. The CDR3 totals 13 residues. The CDR3 nucleotides read TGTGCCAGCAGTTTTGACAGGTTCTACGAGCAGTACTTC. As protein: CASSFDRFYEQYF.

The table lists this clone with a count of one. The chain joins TRBV6-5 to TRBJ1-2, with D uncertain. The CDR3 consists of 10 residues. Germline CDR1 reads MNHEY; CDR2 reads SVGAGI. Trimming shortened V by 9 bases and J by 1 base, and 3 bases separated the two germline ends. CDR3 in amino acids: CASNNYGYTF. In DNA form, the CDR3 reads TGTGCCAGTAATAACTATGGCTACACCTTC.

The chain couples TRBV28 to TRBJ2-5; 7 nucleotides agree with TRBD2. The CDR3 runs 13 residues. V trimming: 6 bases; J trimming: 5 bases; junction bases outside the gene matches: 6. Germline CDR1 MDHEN, CDR2 SYDVKM. CDR3 residues: CASRPRGGETQYF. CDR3 DNA: TGTGCCAGCAGGCCAAGGGGAGGGGAGACCCAGTACTTC.

This CDR3 reads CASSLVDRGTEAFF. CDR3 DNA sequence: TGTGCCAGCAGCTTAGTGGACAGGGGGACTGAAGCTTTCTTT. The rearrangement links TRBV13 to TRBJ1-1, with 10 bases matching TRBD1. Trimming at V came to 1 base and at J to 5 bases, leaving 1 base not matched to a gene. From germline, CDR1 is PRHDT and CDR2 FYEKMQ (reference sequence). This CDR3 is built from 14 residues.

The gene calls are TRBV7-9 and TRBJ1-2; a possible D gene is TRBD1 (6 bases). Trimming left V 5 bases short and J 2 bases short, with 9 bases between. Germline values: CDR1 SEHNR, CDR2 FQNEAQ (reference sequence). The CDR3 has 13 residues. The CDR3 DNA reads TGTGCCAGCAGCCCCCAGGGGAACTATGGCTACACCTTC. This translates into CASSPQGNYGYTF.

V is TRBV15 and J is TRBJ2-3; TRBD2 matches 7 bases. V lost 0 bases to trimming and J lost 5 bases; unmatched junction nucleotides: 8. The germline CDR1 and CDR2 sequences are LNHNV and YYDKDF (reference sequence). This CDR3 has 16 amino acids. The CDR3 region has the DNA TGTGCCACCAGCAGAGATAGGCGGGGGAGGGTAGATACGCAGTATTTT. This encodes CATSRDRRGRVDTQYF.

Only a few counts were recorded for this clone. The chain couples TRBV25-1 to TRBJ2-5; the match to TRBD2 covers 7 bases. The CDR3 has 15 amino acids. The germline V gene has CDR1 MGHDK and CDR2 SYGVNS. Trimming removed 2 bases from V and 2 bases from J; junction bases left unmatched: 5. CDR3 nucleotide sequence: TGTGCCAGCAGTGAAGGGGGGGTTGTACAAGAGACCCAGTACTTC. Its translation is CASSEGGVVQETQYF. The full variable domain, in which reference TRBV25-1 and TRBJ2-5 provide the parts outside the CDR3, is EADIYQTPRYLVIGTGKKITLECSQTMGHDKMYWYQQDPGMELHLIHYSYGVNSTEKGDLSSESTVSRIRTEHFPLTLESARPSHTSQYLCASSEGGVVQETQYFGPGTRLLVL.

CDR3 amino acids: CASSPPTGGISGNTIYF. The CDR3 nucleotides read TGTGCCAGCAGCCCCCCCACAGGGGGCATCTCTGGAAACACCATATATTTT. The chain links TRBV5-5 to TRBJ1-3; the match to TRBD1 covers 9 bases. V was clipped by 4 bases and J by 0 bases; unmatched bases: 8. The V gene's germline CDR1 is SGHKS and CDR2 YYEKEE (reference sequence). The length of the CDR3 is 17 residues.

This chain joins TRBV27 and TRBJ1-1; tentative D call: TRBD1 (6 bases). V was trimmed by 5 bases and J by 4 bases, leaving 11 bases between them. The CDR3 extends over 13 amino acids. Per germline, CDR1 MNHEY and CDR2 SMNVEV (reference sequence). The CDR3 DNA follows: TGTGCCAGCAGTCGGGGCAGGGGCACTGAAGCTTTCTTT. It yields the protein CASSRGRGTEAFF.

This clone was seen a single time. This chain connects TRBV7-9 to TRBJ1-1; D remains unclear. The V gene's germline CDR1 is SEHNR and CDR2 FQNEAQ (reference sequence). This CDR3 has 15 residues. Trimming shortened V by 0 bases and J by 1 base, and 9 bases separated the two germline ends. For the CDR3, the DNA is TGTGCCAGCAGCTTAGCGGGCAGCAGGAACACTGAAGCTTTCTTT. Its protein product is CASSLAGSRNTEAFF.

This clone appeared once. This sequence joins TRBV19 and TRBJ2-3; a possible D gene is TRBD1 (6 bases). V gave up 3 bases and J gave up 4 bases, with 20 bases separating them. The CDR3 is made up of 17 amino acids. Germline V gene sequence: CDR1 LNHDA, CDR2 SQIVND (reference sequence). The CDR3, as DNA: TGTGCCAGTAGTATGACCCACCGGGGCCAGGGGCCAGATACGCAGTATTTT. Its translation is CASSMTHRGQGPDTQYF.

This rearrangement joins TRBV30 to TRBJ1-2, with D unclear. This CDR3 comprises 8 residues. CDR1 is GTSNPN and CDR2 is SVGIG in the germline V gene (reference sequence). The V gene lost 3 bases and the J gene lost 14 bases, with 7 bases spanning the gap. This CDR3 is CAWRTGTF. Here the CDR3 DNA reads TGTGCCTGGAGAACGGGGACCTTC.

The rearrangement links TRBV7-6 to TRBJ2-7, with 9 bases matching TRBD1. Germline trimming cut 1 base from V and 1 base from J; bases unmatched to any gene: 2. This CDR3 contains 15 residues. CDR1 and CDR2 (germline): SGHVS, FNYEAQ. In nucleotides, the CDR3 is TGTGCCAGCAGCTTAGGAGGACAGGGGTCCTACGAGCAGTACTTC. Translation: CASSLGGQGSYEQYF.

V usage is TRBV7-2 and J usage is TRBJ1-5, with D perhaps matching TRBD1 (6 bases). Germline V gene lookup returns CDR1 SGHTA and CDR2 FQGNSA. Deletions cut 5 bases from V and 3 bases from J, with 8 bases between. The CDR3 spans 13 residues. The CDR3 is CASSPGVNQPQHF. The CDR3 coding sequence is TGTGCCAGCAGCCCAGGGGTCAATCAGCCCCAGCATTTT.

The gene calls are TRBV5-1 and TRBJ1-3; D unresolved. From germline, CDR1 is SGHRS and CDR2 YFSETQ. This CDR3 has 14 amino acids. V lost 0 bases, J lost 2 bases, and 6 bases lay in between. Here the CDR3 DNA reads TGCGCCAGCAGCTTGGATGCAGCTGGAAACACCATATATTTT. Its translation: CASSLDAAGNTIYF.